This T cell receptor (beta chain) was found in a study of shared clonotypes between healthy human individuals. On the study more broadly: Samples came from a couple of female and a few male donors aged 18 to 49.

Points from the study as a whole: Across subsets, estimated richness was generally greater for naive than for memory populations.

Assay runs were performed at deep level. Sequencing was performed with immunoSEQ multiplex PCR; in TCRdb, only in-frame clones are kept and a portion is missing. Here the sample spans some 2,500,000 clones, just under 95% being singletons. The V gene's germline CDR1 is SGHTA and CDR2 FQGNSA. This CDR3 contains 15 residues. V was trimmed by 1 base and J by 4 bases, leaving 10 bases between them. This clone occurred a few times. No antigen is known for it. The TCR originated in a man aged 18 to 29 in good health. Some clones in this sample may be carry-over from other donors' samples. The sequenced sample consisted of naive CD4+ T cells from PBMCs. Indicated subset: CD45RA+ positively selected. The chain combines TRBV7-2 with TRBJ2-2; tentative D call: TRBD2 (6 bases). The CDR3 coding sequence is TGTGCCAGCAGCTTAGTGGGTAGCGGCACCGGGGAGCTGTTTTTT. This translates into CASSLVGSGTGELFF.